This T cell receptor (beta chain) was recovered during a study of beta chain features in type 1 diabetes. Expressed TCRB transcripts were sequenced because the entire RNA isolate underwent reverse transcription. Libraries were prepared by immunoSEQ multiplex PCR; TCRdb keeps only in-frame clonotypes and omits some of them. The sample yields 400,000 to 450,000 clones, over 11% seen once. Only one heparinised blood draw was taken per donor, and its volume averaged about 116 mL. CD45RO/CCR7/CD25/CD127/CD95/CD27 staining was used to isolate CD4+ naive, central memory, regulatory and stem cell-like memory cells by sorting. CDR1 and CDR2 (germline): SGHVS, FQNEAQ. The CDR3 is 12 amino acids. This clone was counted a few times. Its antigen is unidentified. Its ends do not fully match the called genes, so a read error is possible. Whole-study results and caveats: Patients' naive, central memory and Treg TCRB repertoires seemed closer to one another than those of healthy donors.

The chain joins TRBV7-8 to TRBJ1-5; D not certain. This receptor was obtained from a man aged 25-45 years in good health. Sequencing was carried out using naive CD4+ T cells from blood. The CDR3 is CASTLGDQPQHF. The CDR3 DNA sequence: TGTGCCAGCACCTTAGGAGATCAGCCCCAGCATTTT.